This T cell receptor (beta chain) originates from a study of blood T cells in healthy people across ages. Germline loops: CDR1 MGHRA, CDR2 YSYEKL. The V gene end was trimmed by 4 bases and the J gene end by 7 bases; junction bases not matched to a gene: 6. This CDR3 is 16 amino acids long. A second 7 to 11 cycle PCR used barcoded and J-beta primers. TCRdb re-called the 5' RACE reads with MiXCR, one entry per CDR3 protein. The sample consists of about 1.4 million distinct CDR3 sequences, 45% to 70% of them appearing once. Isolation per sample recovered at least 7 million PBMCs. The origin of this receptor is a man between 18 and 29 years old in good health. The V call is TRBV4-1, the J call TRBJ2-1, with TRBD2 identical over 14 bases. The sequenced sample was blood. CDR3 nucleotides: TGCGCCAGCAGCCCCGGGACTAGCGGGGGAAAGAATGAGCAGTTCTTC. This codes for CASSPGTSGGKNEQFF.